The 5 T cell receptor beta chains below come from one sample, sequenced in a study of blood T cells in healthy people across ages. Through a sample-barcoded 5' primer and a J-beta primer mix, a second PCR was run for roughly 6 to 11 cycles. TCRdb reprocessed the 5' RACE reads via MiXCR and lists one record per CDR3 protein. The table shows about 1.5 million distinct CDR3 sequences, with around 40% occurring only once. The sequencing input was blood. Receptor source: a woman aged 18-35 years in good health.

V gene TRBV12-3 or TRBV12-4 combines with J gene TRBJ2-5; 7 bases line up with TRBD1. This CDR3 contains 13 residues. Trimming took 1 base from V and 11 from J; bases not matched to a gene: 7. Written as DNA, the CDR3 is TGTGCCAGCAGTTTAGTAGGGGGCGAGTGGCAGTACTTC. Protein: CASSLVGGEWQYF.

This clonotype has a count of ten or more. CDR3 loop: CASSFPDRGGFEQYF. The DNA of the CDR3 is TGTGCCAGCAGCTTCCCCGACAGGGGAGGCTTCGAGCAGTACTTC. The chain is built from TRBV7-2 and TRBJ2-7, with TRBD1 matching over 8 bases. Germline CDR1 reads SGHTA; CDR2 reads FQGNSA. The CDR3 sequence is 15 residues long. V lost 3 bases, J lost 6 bases, and 10 bases stayed unmatched.

V and J are TRBV15 and TRBJ2-7, with D perhaps TRBD2 (7 bases). CDR1 is LNHNV, CDR2 YYDKDF, per germline (reference sequence). Trimming removed 0 bases at V and 5 bases at J, with 14 bases between. The CDR3 sequence is 15 residues long. CDR3 loop: CATSRDYGGLNEQYF. DNA of the CDR3: TGTGCCACCAGCAGAGATTACGGGGGGCTCAACGAGCAGTACTTC.

This chain joins TRBV4-1 and TRBJ1-1; D unresolved. The CDR3 sequence is 15 residues long. V was shortened by 1 base and J by 7 bases, with 16 bases between the two germline ends. Per the germline V gene, CDR1 is MGHRA and CDR2 is YSYEKL. CDR3 DNA sequence: TGCGCCAGCAGCCAAGCCGTCAAAGGGAATTATGAAGCTTTCTTT. It yields the protein CASSQAVKGNYEAFF.

The chain recombines TRBV19 with TRBJ1-1; TRBD1 might be the D (5 bases). Trimming took 8 bases from V and 6 from J, leaving 13 bases between them. The germline gives CDR1 LNHDA, CDR2 SQIVND (reference sequence). The length of the CDR3 is 12 residues. CDR3 coding DNA: TGTGCCAGTCTGGGGGGGGAGGCTGAAGCTTTCTTT. Its translation: CASLGGEAEAFF.